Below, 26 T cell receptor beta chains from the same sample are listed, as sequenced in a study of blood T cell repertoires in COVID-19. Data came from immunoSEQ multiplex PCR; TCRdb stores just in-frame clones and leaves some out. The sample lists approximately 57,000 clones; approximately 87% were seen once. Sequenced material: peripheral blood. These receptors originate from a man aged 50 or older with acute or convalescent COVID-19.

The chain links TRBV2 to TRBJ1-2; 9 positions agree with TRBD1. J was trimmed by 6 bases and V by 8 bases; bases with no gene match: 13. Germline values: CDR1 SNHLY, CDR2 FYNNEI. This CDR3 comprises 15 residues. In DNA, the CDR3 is TGTGCCAGCGGAAAAGGACAGGGGTTATCCAATGGCTACACCTTC. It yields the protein CASGKGQGLSNGYTF. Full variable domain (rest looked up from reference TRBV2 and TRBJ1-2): EPEVTQTPSHQVTQMGQEVILRCVPISNHLYFYWYRQILGQKVEFLVSFYNNEISEKSEIFDDQFSVERPDGSNFTLKIRSTKLEDSAMYFCASGKGQGLSNGYTFGSGTRLTVV.

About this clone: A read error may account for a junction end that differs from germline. The CDR3 loop reads CASSSGRSDSQYF. CDR3 DNA: TGTGCCAGCAGCTCAGGTAGATCAGATTCGCAGTATTTT. The V call is TRBV7-3, the J call TRBJ2-3, with D hard to call. This CDR3 contains 13 residues. Germline values: CDR1 SGHTA, CDR2 FQGTGA.

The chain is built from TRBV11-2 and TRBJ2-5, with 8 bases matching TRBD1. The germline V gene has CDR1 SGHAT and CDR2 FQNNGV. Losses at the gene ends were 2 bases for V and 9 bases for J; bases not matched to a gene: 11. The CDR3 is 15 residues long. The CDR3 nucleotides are TGTGCCAGCAGCTTAAGGACAGGGAGGACGGAGGCCCAGTACTTC. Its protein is CASSLRTGRTEAQYF.

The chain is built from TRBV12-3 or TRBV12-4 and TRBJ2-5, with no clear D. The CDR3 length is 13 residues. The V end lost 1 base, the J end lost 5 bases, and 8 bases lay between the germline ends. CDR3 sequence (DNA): TGTGCCAGCAGTTTAGGCGGCTGGGAGACCCAGTACTTC. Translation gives CASSLGGWETQYF.

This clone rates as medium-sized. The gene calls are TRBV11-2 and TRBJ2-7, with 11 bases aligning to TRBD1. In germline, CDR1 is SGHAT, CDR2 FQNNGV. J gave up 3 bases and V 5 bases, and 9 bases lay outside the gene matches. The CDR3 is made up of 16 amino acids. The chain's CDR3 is CASSVHGQGAFYEQYF. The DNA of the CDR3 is TGTGCCAGCAGCGTACACGGACAGGGGGCTTTCTACGAGCAGTACTTC.

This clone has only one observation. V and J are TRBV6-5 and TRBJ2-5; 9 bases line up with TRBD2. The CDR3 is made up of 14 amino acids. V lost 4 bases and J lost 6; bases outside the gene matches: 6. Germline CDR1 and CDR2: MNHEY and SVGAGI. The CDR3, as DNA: TGTGCCAGCAGTTCCGGGACTAGCAAAAAGACCCAGTACTTC. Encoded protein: CASSSGTSKKTQYF.

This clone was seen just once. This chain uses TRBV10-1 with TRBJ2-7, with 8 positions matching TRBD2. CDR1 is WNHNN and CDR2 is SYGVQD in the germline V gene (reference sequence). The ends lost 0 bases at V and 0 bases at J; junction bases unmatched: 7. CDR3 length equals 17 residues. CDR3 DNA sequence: TGCGCCAGCAGTGAGTCGATTCCAGCGGGAGACTCCTACGAGCAGTACTTC. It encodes CASSESIPAGDSYEQYF.

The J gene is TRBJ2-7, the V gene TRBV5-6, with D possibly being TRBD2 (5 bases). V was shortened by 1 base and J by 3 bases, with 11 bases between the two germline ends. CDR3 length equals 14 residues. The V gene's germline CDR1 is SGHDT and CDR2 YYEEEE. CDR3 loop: CASSLSATNYEQYF. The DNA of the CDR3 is TGTGCCAGCAGCTTGTCCGCGACTAACTACGAGCAGTACTTC.

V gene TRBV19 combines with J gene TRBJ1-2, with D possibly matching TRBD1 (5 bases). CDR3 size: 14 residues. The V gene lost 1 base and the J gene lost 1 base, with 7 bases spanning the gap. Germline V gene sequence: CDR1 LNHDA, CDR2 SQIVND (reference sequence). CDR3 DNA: TGTGCCAGTAGTATAGGGGACTTTAACTATGGCTACACCTTC. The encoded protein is CASSIGDFNYGYTF.

The chain's CDR3 is CASSFGQVEDTQYF. The CDR3 nucleotides are TGTGCCAGCAGCTTCGGACAGGTGGAAGATACGCAGTATTTT. V is TRBV11-2 and J is TRBJ2-3; 7 nucleotides agree with TRBD1. Unmatched junction bases numbered 5, after V lost 3 bases and J lost 5 bases. CDR1 is SGHAT, CDR2 FQNNGV, per germline. The length of the CDR3 is 14 residues.

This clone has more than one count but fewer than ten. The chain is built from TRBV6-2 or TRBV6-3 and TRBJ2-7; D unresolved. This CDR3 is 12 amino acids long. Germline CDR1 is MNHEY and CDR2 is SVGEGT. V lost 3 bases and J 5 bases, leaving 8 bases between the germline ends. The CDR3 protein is CASSYGLHEQYF. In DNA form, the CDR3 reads TGTGCCAGCAGTTATGGCCTCCACGAGCAGTACTTC.

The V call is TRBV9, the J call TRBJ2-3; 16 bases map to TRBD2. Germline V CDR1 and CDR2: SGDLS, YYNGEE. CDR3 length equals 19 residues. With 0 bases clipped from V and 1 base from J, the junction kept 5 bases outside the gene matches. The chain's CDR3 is CASSVVGLAGGPGTDTQYF. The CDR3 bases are TGTGCCAGCAGCGTAGTGGGACTAGCGGGGGGGCCGGGCACAGATACGCAGTATTTT.

Here the CDR3 DNA reads TGTGCCAGCAGCACAGGACAGGCCTTTAATGAAAAACTGTTTTTT. It yields the protein CASSTGQAFNEKLFF. V is TRBV11-3 and J is TRBJ1-4; 7 nucleotides match TRBD1. CDR1 is SGHNT, CDR2 YENEEA, per germline. Trimming cost V 5 bases and J 4 bases; bases outside gene matches: 7. The CDR3 totals 15 residues.

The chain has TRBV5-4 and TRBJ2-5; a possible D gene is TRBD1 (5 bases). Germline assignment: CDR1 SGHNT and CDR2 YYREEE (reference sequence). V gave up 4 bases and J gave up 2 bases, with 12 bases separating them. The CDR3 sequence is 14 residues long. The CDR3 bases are TGTGCCAGCAGCACCTACAGGAGACAAGAGACCCAGTACTTC. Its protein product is CASSTYRRQETQYF.

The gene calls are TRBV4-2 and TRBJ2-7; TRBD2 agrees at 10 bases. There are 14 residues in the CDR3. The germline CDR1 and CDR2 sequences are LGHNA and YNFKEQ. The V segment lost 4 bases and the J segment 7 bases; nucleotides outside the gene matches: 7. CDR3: CASSPSSGGGEQYF. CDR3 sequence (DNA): TGTGCCAGCAGCCCGTCTAGCGGGGGAGGAGAGCAGTACTTC.

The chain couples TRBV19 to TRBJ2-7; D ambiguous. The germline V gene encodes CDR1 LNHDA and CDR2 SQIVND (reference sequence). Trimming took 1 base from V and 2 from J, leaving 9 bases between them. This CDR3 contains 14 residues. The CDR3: CASSIGIRTYEQYF. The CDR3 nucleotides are TGTGCCAGTAGTATAGGTATCAGAACCTACGAGCAGTACTTC.

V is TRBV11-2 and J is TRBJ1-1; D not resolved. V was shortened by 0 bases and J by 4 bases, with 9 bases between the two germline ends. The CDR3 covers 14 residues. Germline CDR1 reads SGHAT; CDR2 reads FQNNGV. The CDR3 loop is CASSLEHSGTEAFF. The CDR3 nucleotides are TGTGCCAGCAGCTTAGAGCACTCGGGCACTGAAGCTTTCTTT.

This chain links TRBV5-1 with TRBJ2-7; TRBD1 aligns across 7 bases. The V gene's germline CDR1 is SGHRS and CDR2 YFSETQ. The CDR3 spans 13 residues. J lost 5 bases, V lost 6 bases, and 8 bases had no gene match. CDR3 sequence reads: CASNTVQGNEQYF. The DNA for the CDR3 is TGCGCCAGCAACACAGTACAGGGGAACGAGCAGTACTTC.

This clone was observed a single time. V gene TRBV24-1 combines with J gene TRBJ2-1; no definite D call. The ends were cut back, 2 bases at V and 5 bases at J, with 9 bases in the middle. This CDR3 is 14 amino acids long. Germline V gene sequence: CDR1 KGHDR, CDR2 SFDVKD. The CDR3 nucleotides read TGTGCCACCAGTGATTCGACTCGCGACAATGAGCAGTTCTTC. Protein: CATSDSTRDNEQFF.

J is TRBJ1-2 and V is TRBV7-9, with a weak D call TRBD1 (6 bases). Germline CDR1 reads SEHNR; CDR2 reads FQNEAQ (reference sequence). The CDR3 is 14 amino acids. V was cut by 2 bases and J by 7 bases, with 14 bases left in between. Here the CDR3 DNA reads TGTGCCAGCAGCTTACAGGGGAAACTCTTTGGCTACACCTTC. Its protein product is CASSLQGKLFGYTF.

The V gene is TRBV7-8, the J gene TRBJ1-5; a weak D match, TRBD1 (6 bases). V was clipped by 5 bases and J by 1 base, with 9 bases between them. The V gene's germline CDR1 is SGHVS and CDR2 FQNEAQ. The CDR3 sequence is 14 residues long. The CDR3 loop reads CASSLGTSNQPQHF. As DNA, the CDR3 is TGTGCCAGCAGCCTAGGGACAAGCAATCAGCCCCAGCATTTT.

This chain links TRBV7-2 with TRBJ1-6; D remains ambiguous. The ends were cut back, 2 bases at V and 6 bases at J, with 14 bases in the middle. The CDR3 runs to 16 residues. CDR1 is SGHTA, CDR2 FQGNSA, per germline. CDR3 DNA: TGTGCCAGCAGCTTAAACGTCGCACTAACTAATTCACCCCTCCACTTT. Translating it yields CASSLNVALTNSPLHF.

DNA of the CDR3: TGTGCCAGCAGCTTAAGCGGCGGGGGACTAGCGGGAGGGCCCGAGTTTCCGAACACCGGGGAGCTGTTTTTT. This encodes CASSLSGGGLAGGPEFPNTGELFF. This chain links TRBV7-3 with TRBJ2-2; 16 bases agree with TRBD2. The germline V gene has CDR1 SGHTA and CDR2 FQGTGA. The CDR3 runs 24 residues. J lost 0 bases, V lost 1 base, and 17 bases had no gene match.

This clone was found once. The chain's CDR3 is CSASKGAGGYTF. The CDR3 nucleotides read TGCAGTGCTAGTAAGGGGGCAGGTGGCTACACCTTC. The chain recombines TRBV20-1 with TRBJ1-2, with 7 bases identical to TRBD1. The CDR3 has 12 residues. V shed 3 bases, J shed 7 bases, and the junction held 5 bases outside the gene matches. From germline, CDR1 is DFQATT and CDR2 SNEGSKA (reference sequence).

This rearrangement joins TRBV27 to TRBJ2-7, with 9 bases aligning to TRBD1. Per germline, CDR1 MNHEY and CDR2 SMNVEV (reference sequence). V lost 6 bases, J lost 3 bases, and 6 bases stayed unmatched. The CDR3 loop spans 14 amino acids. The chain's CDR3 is CASRPGTGNYEQYF. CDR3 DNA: TGTGCCAGCAGACCCGGGACAGGGAACTACGAGCAGTACTTC.

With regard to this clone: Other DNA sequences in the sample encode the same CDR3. CDR3 coding DNA: TGTGCCAGCAGTTTCGGCGGCGACACTGAAGCTTTCTTT. It translates to CASSFGGDTEAFF. This sequence joins TRBV12-3 or TRBV12-4 and TRBJ1-1; D unresolved. CDR3 length: 13 residues. V was cut by 3 bases and J by 3 bases, with 8 bases left in between.